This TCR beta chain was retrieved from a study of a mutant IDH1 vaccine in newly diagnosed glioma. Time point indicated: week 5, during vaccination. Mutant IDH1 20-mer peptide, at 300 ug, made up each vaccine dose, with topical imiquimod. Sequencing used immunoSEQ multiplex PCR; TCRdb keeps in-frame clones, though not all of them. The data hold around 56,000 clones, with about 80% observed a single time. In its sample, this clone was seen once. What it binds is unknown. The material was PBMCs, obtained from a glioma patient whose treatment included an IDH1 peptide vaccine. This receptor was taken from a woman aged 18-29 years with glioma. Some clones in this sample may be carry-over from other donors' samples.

CDR3 DNA sequence: TGTGCCAGCTGCGATGATAGACTAGTTCCGTACTTC. Residues: CASCDDRLVPYF. V is TRBV2 and J is TRBJ2-7; possible D gene TRBD2, 6 bases. Trimming removed 8 bases from V and 12 bases from J, with 20 bases in between. Germline V gives CDR1 SNHLY, CDR2 FYNNEI. CDR3 length equals 12 residues.